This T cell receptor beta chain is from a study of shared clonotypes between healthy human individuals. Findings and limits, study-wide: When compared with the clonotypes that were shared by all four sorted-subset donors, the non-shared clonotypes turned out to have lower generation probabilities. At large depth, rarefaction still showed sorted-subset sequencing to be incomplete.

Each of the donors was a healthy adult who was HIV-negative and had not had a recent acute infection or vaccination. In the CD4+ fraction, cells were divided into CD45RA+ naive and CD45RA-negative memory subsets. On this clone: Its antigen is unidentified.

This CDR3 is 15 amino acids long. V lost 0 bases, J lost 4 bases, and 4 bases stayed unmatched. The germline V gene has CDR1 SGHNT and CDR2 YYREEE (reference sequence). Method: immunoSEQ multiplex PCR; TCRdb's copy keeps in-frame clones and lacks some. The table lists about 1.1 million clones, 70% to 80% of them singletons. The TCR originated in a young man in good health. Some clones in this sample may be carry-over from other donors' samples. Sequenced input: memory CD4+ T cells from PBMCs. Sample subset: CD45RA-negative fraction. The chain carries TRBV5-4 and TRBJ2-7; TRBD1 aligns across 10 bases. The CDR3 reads CASSLGTGGRYEQYF. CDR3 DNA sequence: TGTGCCAGCAGCTTGGGGACAGGGGGTCGGTACGAGCAGTACTTC.